This TCR beta chain was identified in a study of cytomegalovirus exposure and HLA in healthy donors (dated by TCRdb to 2016 to 2017). As for the study more broadly: An earlier analysis of approximately 640 of the donors reported roughly 300 Gb of sequence data and 117 million unique TCR beta sequences from 150 million to 200 million T cells. An early release covering over 500 HLA-typed donors comprised roughly 300 gigabases of sequencing data and around 80 million unique TCR sequences. Of the 300 to 450 genotyped donors, roughly 80% were placed in the genetic ancestry cluster associated with self-reported Caucasian donors. The study aimed to test whether cataloging public T cell receptors could reveal signatures of past pathogen exposure. The study used immunosequencing to profile the T cell repertoires of more than 650 subjects and linked those repertoires to cytomegalovirus serostatus. Along with the approximately 700-subject first cohort, a separate validation cohort of over a hundred different subjects was used. To predict cytomegalovirus infection status, the study combined high-throughput TCR immunosequencing, statistical association of individual TCRs with disease status, and machine learning. A later analysis re-examined previously published TCR beta repertoires from hundreds of donors and added high-resolution HLA genotyping to investigate patterns of TCR occurrence. The later analysis used no new phenotypic data to find candidate immune exposures, relying instead on TCR beta sequences and their occurrence across donors. In an earlier analysis of a few hundred of the donors, high-throughput TCR beta sequencing was used to judge whether each TCR beta V gene segment behaved as functional or pseudogenic. Donor age, sex, ethnicity and CMV serostatus were compiled alongside the repertoire data. A later genetic analysis took genome-wide SNP genotypes for about three fifths of the 666 donors and used that subset as a discovery cohort. All discovery cohort repertoires had been generated on a single sequencing platform. HLA typing included class I and class II loci at four-digit resolution. Typing coverage differed by locus: A, B, C, DRB1 and DQB1 were typed in roughly 620-640 donors, DQA1 in approximately 520, DPA1 in some 610, and DPB1 in just under 490. Roughly 5 DR-DQ haplotypes were handled as single units for association and clustering because linkage in the cohort was strong. Among under 450 genotyped donors of the cohort, an average of around 240,000 unique TCR beta nucleotide sequences were sequenced per donor, around 20% of them non-productive.

The library was built by means of the immunoSEQ multiplex PCR assay. For the multiplex PCR, a mixture combining 60 forward primers for TCR Vbeta segments and 13 reverse primers for TCR Jbeta segments was used. A multiplex PCR assay on genomic DNA amplified the CDR3 region of rearranged TCR beta genes. The Illumina HiSeq System was used to sequence the amplified TCR beta libraries as 87-base-pair reads. In the paper's pipeline: A later analysis tallied around 87 million unique TCR beta chains across the 610 or so repertoires, and 10 million to 11 million of those chains were shared by two or more donors. Raw reads were error-corrected and collapsed into unique sequences by a nearest-neighbor algorithm in which closely related sequences were merged to remove PCR and sequencing errors. Alignment of CDR3 sequences to IMGT reference sequences was used to assign V, D and J gene segments. For a sequence to be retained, a match of at least six nucleotides was required to both a V gene segment and a J gene segment. A rearrangement was called productive if the CDR3 had no stop codons and remained in frame with V and J, and every other rearrangement was called non-productive. CDR3 was defined according to IMGT convention as the region running from the second conserved V-encoded cysteine to the conserved J-encoded phenylalanine. In an earlier analysis of 550 to 650 of the donors, sequences lacking an unambiguous match to a single V gene segment were excluded. In an earlier analysis of approximately 590 of the donors, a V segment was called functional when productive rearrangements were above 56.7%, and segregating when the standard deviation between donors exceeded 5%. A statistical classification framework was developed to diagnose cytomegalovirus status using the catalog of TCR beta chain sequences. A later analysis assigned V and J genes by comparing TCR nucleotide sequences with IMGT/GENE-DB human TR gene sequences. Using the TCRdist pipeline, a later analysis assigned CDR3 sequences along with most-parsimonious VDJ recombination scenarios. In a later analysis, each TCR beta chain was defined by its CDR3 amino acid sequence together with its V-gene family, and reads lacking a unique V-gene family were excluded. In a later analysis, 450 to 600 highly shared, low-generation-probability nucleotide sequences were removed to address suspected cross-contamination and a sequencing artifact. For each public chain, a later analysis derived a clonal expansion index from normalized ranks of inferred template counts within each repertoire. In a later analysis, generation probabilities were computed with a VDJ recombination model fitted to out-of-frame rearrangements, and the resulting probabilities were checked against IGoR. In a later analysis, TCR-TCR, TCR-HLA and TCR-CMV co-occurrence was scored with hypergeometric tests, and a repertoire-size bias correction was applied to TCR pairs. A later analysis estimated false discovery rates by permuting HLA or CMV assignments 20 times. A later analysis grouped co-occurring TCRs with DBSCAN, adding TCRdist sequence similarity when clustering within HLA-allele-positive subsets. Repertoires with fewer than 30,000 or more than 120,000 public chains were left out of co-occurrence clustering, as were four to six repertoires with anomalous nucleotide sharing. Here the immuneACCESS table is served through TCRdb, limited to in-frame sequences with V and J called. Missing clones are a known gap in these copies; in checked studies unresolved V genes cover under half, and the rest lacks a known reason. That table furnishes V, J and clone size, whereas the DNA furnished D and trimming. This sample gives 210,000 or so clones in total; about 89% of them show up just once. The ten largest clones capture roughly 1% of the sample.

Concerning this clone itself: Its recognized antigen is unknown. No base quality information exists; no much larger clone differs at one position.

The cohort comprised around 690 healthy bone marrow donors. At the time of sampling, every cohort member was nominally healthy, though immune exposures that went unrecorded were likely present. The donor tested CMV seronegative, placing the donor among the roughly 350 seronegative members of the cohort. Each donor provided a peripheral blood sample, and peripheral blood mononuclear cells were used for TCR beta sequencing. Genomic DNA extraction from the blood cell samples was performed with the Qiagen DNeasy Blood Extraction Kit. Here is what the overall study found, with its caveats: Linkage disequilibrium might explain the correlated functional status among segregating V segments, but an unknown experimental factor could not be ruled out. A later genetic analysis associated a missense DCLRE1C variant with V-gene and J-gene trimming of TCR beta chains, and an independent cohort replicated the association. Broadly in line with IMGT annotations, most TCR beta V segments showed up in productive rearrangements about 90% or about 30% of the time in an earlier analysis of roughly 590 of the donors. In vitro tests confirmed that a few of the cytomegalovirus-associated TCR beta chains recognize cytomegalovirus antigens. Most TCR sequences were observed very rarely across donors, whereas some public TCRs were present in many individuals. In this cohort, only TCR beta chains were sequenced, and detectable features were limited by the absence of alpha or paired-chain data. In a later analysis, the rate of TCR association differed among HLA loci, with DRB1 alleles having the most associated TCRs and HLA-C alleles having the fewest. In both the original and validation cohorts, the classifier was reported to diagnose cytomegalovirus status with high specificity and sensitivity. A later analysis associated 17,000 or so TCR beta sequences with specific HLA alleles at a false discovery rate of 0.05. Because HLA typing was unavailable for some donors at each locus, only the typed subset was used in association tests. The study gave a list of under 200 TCR beta chains associated with cytomegalovirus. Assigning TCR associations to individual alleles was difficult when HLA alleles, especially DR and DQ, strongly co-occurred. The 87-base-pair reads could not distinguish some IMGT-functional V segments, including TRBV6-2 and TRBV6-3, so those segments were excluded. A cluster of highly shared sequence variants was judged likely to be a technical artifact of the sequencing pipeline. In a later analysis, most CMV-associated TCR beta chains were found to appear HLA-restricted, with HLA associations seemingly driven largely by CMV exposure. In a later analysis, HLA-associated TCR beta chains showed more clonal expansion and lower generation probabilities than non-associated chains that were equally common. Roughly uniform sequencing depth across donors was assumed in presence/absence analyses, although this assumption may not hold. Because counts were too low, some 16 rarely observed V segments, including chromosome 9 orphons, were excluded from the earlier analysis of several hundred of the donors. A further reported finding was that TCR beta sequences accurately predicted the HLA-A and HLA-B alleles for most subjects in the first cohort. Immune exposure information for the cohort was limited to CMV serostatus. The authors suggested that the approach could potentially be extended to other disease states and immunological phenotypes. According to a later genetic analysis, donors in an Asian-associated ancestry cluster had fewer N-insertions in productive TCRs than the approximately 650-donor mean. According to a later analysis, parvovirus B19, influenza, CMV and Epstein-Barr virus appeared linked to several top co-occurrence clusters.

The germline V gene yields MGHRA for CDR1 and YSYEKL for CDR2. V loses 1 base of germline sequence and J loses 0 bases, and the interval between the two ends is 7 bases. Spanning cysteine to phenylalanine, the CDR3 consists of 15 amino acids. Of all the DNA, just the CDR3 is kept, 45 bases in frame from base 1. The receptor chain draws on TRBV4-1 and TRBJ1-3, with the D gene not confidently named. The sequencing input was PBMCs. This TCR derives from a woman aged 18 to 35 in good health and CMV-seronegative. CDR3 region: CASSQAPSSGNTIYF. The DNA sequence follows: TGCGCCAGCAGCCAAGCTCCTTCCTCTGGAAACACCATATATTTT.